This TCR beta chain comes out of a study of T cell responses to AZD1222 COVID-19 vaccine. The assay was immunoSEQ multiplex PCR, and TCRdb's table has in-frame clones only and misses some. The profile shows approximately 150,000 clones, more than 85% of them singletons. The sequencing here drew on peripheral blood, taken 28 days after the second AZD1222 dose. This TCR was recovered from an adult who received the AZD1222 COVID-19 vaccine.

For the CDR3, the DNA is TGTGCCAGCAGTGAAGCCCGGGGTCCGACCTCCTACGAGCAGTACTTC. Its translation: CASSEARGPTSYEQYF. This sequence joins TRBV6-1 and TRBJ2-7; TRBD2 is a possible D gene (5 bases). The CDR3 covers 16 residues. Germline CDR1 reads MNHNS; CDR2 reads SASEGT. V dropped 0 bases and J dropped 0 bases, with 12 bases sitting between them.